The rows below give T cell receptor beta chains drawn from one sample of a study of T cells in Graves' hyperthyroidism and ophthalmopathy. TCRdb called the multiplex PCR reads again in MiXCR, with one record for every CDR3 protein. The data contain some 560,000 distinct CDR3 sequences, approximately 14% of them singletons. Sample: blood. The receptor set was obtained from a woman in her twenties or thirties with Graves' hyperthyroidism. CDR3s include the opening cysteine and the closing phenylalanine or tryptophan. Each record gives: D gene, V gene, CDR3 length, J gene, CDR3 protein. D genes are given only for firm matches.

>NA|TRBV7-3|14|TRBJ1-5
CASSLRRGNQPQHF
>NA|TRBV28|12|TRBJ1-5
CATSGGTQPQHF
>TRBD1|TRBV10-3|15|TRBJ2-7
CAISESTGGINEQYF
>TRBD1|TRBV6-2/TRBV6-3|15|TRBJ2-7
CASSSFDRGRYEQYF
>TRBD1|TRBV19|16|TRBJ1-1
CASSPPGTDPNTEAFF
>NA|TRBV5-8|13|TRBJ1-1
CASSLGQLGEAFF
>TRBD1|TRBV11-3|13|TRBJ2-7
CASSSFTGDEQYF
>NA|TRBV7-9|15|TRBJ2-3
CASSLAGEAPDTQYF
>NA|TRBV28|14|TRBJ1-1
CASSFLGERPEAFF
>TRBD2|TRBV6-1|15|TRBJ2-7
CASGERGTLRREQYF
>TRBD2|TRBV20-1|17|TRBJ2-5
CSALFGLAGGGAETQYF
>TRBD2|TRBV30|15|TRBJ2-2
CAWNSAGGWTGELFF
>TRBD1|TRBV6-2/TRBV6-3|14|TRBJ2-7
CASSIKQGANEQYF
>TRBD1|TRBV7-2|15|TRBJ1-5
CASSIQGAINQPQHF
>TRBD1|TRBV28|15|TRBJ2-7
CASGLPTGVVGEQYF
>NA|TRBV3-1|16|TRBJ2-1
CASSQGMGSSYNEQFF
>TRBD2|TRBV6-2/TRBV6-3|14|TRBJ2-7
CASSYEAGEYEQYF
>TRBD2|TRBV5-4|16|TRBJ2-1
CASSLGTSATYNEQFF
>TRBD2|TRBV7-9|16|TRBJ2-7
CASSPLTSGTLYEQYF
>TRBD1|TRBV19|16|TRBJ2-1
CASSISPQGAYNEQFF
>NA|TRBV2|14|TRBJ2-1
CASSERLLYNEQFF
>TRBD2|TRBV7-9|17|TRBJ2-4
CASSPGTSGGAKNIQYF
>NA|TRBV7-9|17|TRBJ2-7
CASSQILIGGATYEQYF
>NA|TRBV2|13|TRBJ2-1
CASGKLGNNEQFF
>NA|TRBV19|13|TRBJ2-2
CASMGQNTGELFF
>NA|TRBV6-1|15|TRBJ2-5
CASSSQQGRGETQYF
>NA|TRBV4-2|16|TRBJ2-1
CASSQAGRGSYNEQFF
>TRBD1|TRBV7-9|13|TRBJ1-2
CASSVTGVDGYTF
>NA|TRBV11-2|16|TRBJ2-3
CASSLGVETSTDTQYF
>NA|TRBV7-6|19|TRBJ2-6
CASSLDRGHRGPGANVLTF
>TRBD2|TRBV6-5|15|TRBJ2-1
CASSYLGGPSHEQFF
>NA|TRBV5-1|15|TRBJ2-2
CASSLQGSTTGELFF
>TRBD2|TRBV3-1|18|TRBJ2-2
CASSQDLAGGRNTGELFF
>NA|TRBV10-3|19|TRBJ2-1
CAISESGIGQLSSYNEQFF
>NA|TRBV20-1|15|TRBJ1-5
CSARSRDMGNQPQHF
>NA|TRBV27|18|TRBJ2-6
CASSLQGLFTAGANVLTF
>NA|TRBV20-1|15|TRBJ2-7
CSARNPPAGSYEQYF
>NA|TRBV7-9|18|TRBJ2-3
CASSPAAFRLLATDTQYF
>NA|TRBV5-4|16|TRBJ2-5
CASSLVGRDLGKTQYF
>NA|TRBV5-1|13|TRBJ2-7
CASSSPAIYEQYF
>TRBD2|TRBV20-1|15|TRBJ2-7
CSARDIASGTREQYF
>NA|TRBV14|15|TRBJ1-6
CASSLGGGAGTPLHF
>NA|TRBV27|15|TRBJ2-2
CASTPWGEGTGELFF
>TRBD2|TRBV7-2|14|TRBJ2-7
CASSLLAGESEQYF
>NA|TRBV20-1|15|TRBJ2-1
CSAKQGFGSYNEQFF
>TRBD1|TRBV20-1|14|TRBJ1-2
CSARSGTGVGGYTF
>TRBD2|TRBV7-8|16|TRBJ2-3
CASSLLRTSVTDTQYF